Presented here are 19 T cell receptor beta chains from one specimen sequenced in a study of cytomegalovirus exposure and HLA in healthy donors. 60 Vbeta and 13 Jbeta primers were used in PCR. Profiling relied on immunoSEQ multiplex PCR, and the TCRdb table lists in-frame clones only, not all of them. The repertoire has 150,000 to 180,000 clones, roughly 72% of them found once; the top ten carry 2% to 2.5%. Sequencing used PBMCs. Receptor source: a man aged 25 to 40 in good health and CMV-seronegative.

The table lists this clone with a few counts. The limits of the CDR3 on the DNA are not certain, so only TCRdb's listed CDR3 is given. This chain connects TRBV6-1 to TRBJ1-2; TRBD1 was called by the table and not checked on the DNA. Germline lookup yields CDR1 MNHNS and CDR2 SASEGT. Including both end residues, the CDR3 is 14 amino acids long. The chain's CDR3 is CASILDRGRYGYTF.

Only a few counts were recorded for this clone. V gene TRBV5-1 combines with J gene TRBJ1-1, with unresolved D. The CDR3 extends over 11 amino acids. V lost 6 bases, J lost 3 bases, and 6 bases lay in between. Germline-derived CDR1 and CDR2 are SGHRS and YFSETQ. The CDR3 DNA follows: TGCGCCAGCAAACTTGACACTGAAGCTTTCTTT. Protein product: CASKLDTEAFF.

V gene TRBV7-2 combines with J gene TRBJ2-7; 7 bases align to TRBD1. The V segment lost 2 bases and the J segment 4 bases; nucleotides outside the gene matches: 8. The CDR3 loop spans 15 amino acids. The germline CDR1 and CDR2 sequences are SGHTA and FQGNSA. CDR3 bases: TGTGCCAGCAGCTTATATACAGGGGTCGTATACGAGCAGTACTTC. Encoded protein: CASSLYTGVVYEQYF.

The J gene is TRBJ2-5, the V gene TRBV30; D is undetermined. CDR3 size: 13 residues. V dropped 1 base and J dropped 2 bases, with 8 bases sitting between them. CDR1 and CDR2 from the germline V gene are GTSNPN and SVGIG (reference sequence). The CDR3 coding sequence is TGTGCCTGGAGTGAGCTAGTTCAAGAGACCCAGTACTTC. Translated, it gives CAWSELVQETQYF. The full variable domain, in which reference TRBV30 and TRBJ2-5 provide the parts outside the CDR3, is SQTIHQWPATLVQPVGSPLSLECTVEGTSNPNLYWYRQAAGRGLQLLFYSVGIGQISSEVPQNLSASRPQDRQFILSSKKLLLSDSGFYLCAWSELVQETQYFGPGTRLLVL.

CDR3 in amino acids: CASSDRGLGEQYF. The CDR3 DNA follows: TGTGCCAGCAGTGACAGGGGGTTGGGCGAGCAGTACTTC. The rearrangement links TRBV6-5 to TRBJ2-7; 9 bases fit TRBD1. Germline V gene data show CDR1 as MNHEY and CDR2 as SVGAGI. The V segment lost 5 bases and the J segment 6 bases; nucleotides outside the gene matches: 5. The CDR3 is made up of 13 amino acids.

The chain employs TRBV6-1 and TRBJ1-2; weak D call: TRBD1 (5 bases). There are 17 residues in the CDR3. The germline V and J ends were trimmed by 4 bases and 2 bases, with 20 bases remaining between them. CDR1 is MNHNS, CDR2 SASEGT, per germline. CDR3: CASSVLRGRPANYGYTF. The CDR3 DNA is TGTGCCAGCAGTGTCCTAAGGGGAAGACCCGCCAACTATGGCTACACCTTC.

This clone was picked up a small number of times. This chain connects TRBV27 to TRBJ2-1, with 11 nucleotides matching TRBD2. Germline CDR1 reads MNHEY; CDR2 reads SMNVEV (reference sequence). The CDR3 has 15 residues. J gave up 7 bases and V 9 bases, and 11 bases lay outside the gene matches. The CDR3 region is CASRAGTSGLNEQFF. The DNA for the CDR3 is TGTGCCAGTAGAGCCGGGACTAGCGGTCTTAATGAGCAGTTCTTC.

This rearrangement joins TRBV2 to TRBJ2-3; 9 nucleotides line up with TRBD2. Trimming cost V 6 bases and J 3 bases; bases outside gene matches: 7. Per germline, CDR1 SNHLY and CDR2 FYNNEI. The CDR3 has 15 amino acids. The CDR3 DNA sequence: TGTGCCAGCAGCGAAACTAGCGGGTCTACAGATACGCAGTATTTT. Its protein product is CASSETSGSTDTQYF.

V is TRBV6-1 and J is TRBJ1-5; perhaps TRBD1 as D (5 bases). The V gene lost 3 bases and the J gene lost 2 bases, with 8 bases spanning the gap. Per germline, CDR1 MNHNS and CDR2 SASEGT. This CDR3 spans 14 amino acids. The CDR3 DNA reads TGTGCCAGCAGTGACAGGGTTGGCAATCAGCCCCAGCATTTT. Protein: CASSDRVGNQPQHF.

The rearrangement joins TRBV14 to TRBJ2-3; 7 bases align to TRBD2. Germline V CDR1 and CDR2: SGHDN, FVKESK. V lost 3 bases, J lost 0 bases, and 15 bases stayed unmatched. The CDR3 has 19 amino acids. The CDR3 sequence: CASSQGLLAKPSSTDTQYF. CDR3 DNA: TGTGCCAGCAGCCAGGGATTACTAGCGAAACCATCTAGCACAGATACGCAGTATTTT.

CDR3 sequence reads: CASSQVGERSGELFF. The CDR3 DNA follows: TGTGCCAGCAGCCAAGTAGGTGAGAGGAGCGGGGAGCTGTTTTTT. The chain couples TRBV4-2 to TRBJ2-2; D remains ambiguous. CDR3 size: 15 residues. V lost 1 base and J 7 bases, leaving 13 bases between the germline ends. CDR1 and CDR2 from the germline V gene are LGHNA and YNFKEQ.

The CDR3 nucleotides are TGCGCCAGCAGCCCGGGAGGACAGGGGGGAAGGCCTGGGGCCAACGTCCTGACTTTC. It encodes CASSPGGQGGRPGANVLTF. The rearrangement links TRBV4-1 to TRBJ2-6; 10 bases match TRBD1. V lost 4 bases and J lost 2; bases outside the gene matches: 11. Germline V CDR1 and CDR2: MGHRA, YSYEKL. This CDR3 contains 19 residues.

The J gene is TRBJ1-1, the V gene TRBV5-1; 8 bases match TRBD1. The CDR3 spans 14 residues. V lost 1 base to trimming and J lost 2 bases; unmatched junction nucleotides: 1. Germline V gene sequence: CDR1 SGHRS, CDR2 YFSETQ. CDR3 region: CASSLQGANTEAFF. The DNA of the CDR3 is TGCGCCAGCAGCTTGCAGGGGGCCAACACTGAAGCTTTCTTT.

This clone was counted a few times. The chain employs TRBV6-1 and TRBJ1-4; tentatively, D is TRBD1 (6 bases). From germline, CDR1 is MNHNS and CDR2 SASEGT. Trimming took 4 bases from V and 8 from J, leaving 14 bases between them. The CDR3 loop spans 14 amino acids. The CDR3 region has the DNA TGTGCCAGCAGTGGACTGGGGGGGCGGGAAAAACTGTTTTTT. It codes for CASSGLGGREKLFF.

This clone was recorded only once. V and J are TRBV7-9 and TRBJ2-3; possible D gene TRBD1, 6 bases. This CDR3 has 16 amino acids. CDR1 SEHNR and CDR2 FQNEAQ come from the germline V gene (reference sequence). The V end lost 2 bases, the J end lost 4 bases, and 16 bases lay between the germline ends. CDR3 sequence reads: CASSLSTGLWADTQYF. The CDR3 DNA is TGTGCCAGCAGCTTAAGTACAGGGTTGTGGGCAGATACGCAGTATTTT.

The chain combines TRBV4-2 with TRBJ1-4, with no clear D. With 1 base removed from V and 4 bases from J, the gap between germline ends came to 7 bases. Germline loops: CDR1 LGHNA, CDR2 YNFKEQ. This CDR3 region has 14 residues. Written as DNA, the CDR3 is TGTGCCAGCAGCCAAGGAGGTATTAATGAAAAACTGTTTTTT. Translating it yields CASSQGGINEKLFF.

The CDR3 region is CASSLQVDSGNTIYF. In DNA, the CDR3 is TGTGCCAGCAGCTTACAGGTCGACTCTGGAAACACCATATATTTT. The chain joins TRBV7-8 to TRBJ1-3; no firm D call. Trimming removed 2 bases at V and 0 bases at J, with 8 bases between. The germline V gene encodes CDR1 SGHVS and CDR2 FQNEAQ. This CDR3 is built from 15 residues. The full variable domain, completed using reference TRBV7-8 and TRBJ1-3, is GAGVSQSPRYKVAKRGQDVALRCDPISGHVSLFWYQQALGQGPEFLTYFQNEAQLDKSGLPSDRFFAERPEGSVSTLKIQRTQQEDSAVYLCASSLQVDSGNTIYFGEGSWLTVV.

The rearrangement links TRBV4-2 to TRBJ2-5; TRBD1 aligns across 7 bases. This CDR3 is 15 amino acids long. V lost 3 bases and J lost 4; bases outside the gene matches: 8. The V gene's germline CDR1 is LGHNA and CDR2 YNFKEQ. CDR3 sequence (DNA): TGTGCCAGCAGCCAGAAGCGACAGGGTGGAGAGACCCAGTACTTC. Translation: CASSQKRQGGETQYF.

This clone was detected only a few times. The chain has TRBV29-1 and TRBJ1-2; D unresolved. Trimming removed 0 bases from V and 5 bases from J, with 19 bases in between. This CDR3 contains 16 residues. The germline V gene encodes CDR1 SQVTM and CDR2 ANQGSEA. The CDR3 region is CSVEESPGLLGYGYTF. DNA of the CDR3: TGCAGCGTTGAAGAGTCACCGGGTTTGCTCGGGTATGGCTACACCTTC.